The entry that follows covers one T cell receptor beta chain sequence. The antigen remains unidentified. This sample is drawn from a study of identical twins. Notes on the study in general: The study based its conclusions on cross-sectional statistical analysis and did not follow the same donors. Partly confounded zero-insertion analyses could result from invariant MAIT and iNKT cells. There was more out-of-frame TCR alpha sharing in monozygotic twins than models estimated.

From germline, CDR1 is SGHVS and CDR2 FQNEAQ. Deletions cut 5 bases from V and 1 base from J, with 12 bases between. The CDR3 is 14 amino acids. A universal primer binding site was introduced by template switching. The final cDNA contained unique molecular identifiers. MiXCR, applied by TCRdb to the 5' RACE reads, yields one record per CDR3 protein. Of about 570,000 distinct CDR3 sequences in the sample, roughly 9.5% were seen once. This sample also belongs to another study, concerning yellow fever vaccine responses in identical twins.

Input material: PBMCs. The chain recombines TRBV7-8 with TRBJ2-7; D remains unclear. This clonotype was sampled from a woman between 18 and 29 years old in good health. The CDR3 spells CASSEPDGSYEQYF. CDR3 sequence (DNA): TGTGCCAGCAGCGAGCCCGACGGATCCTACGAGCAGTACTTC.